This T cell receptor (beta chain) came from a study of CD4 T cells in relation to SARS-CoV-2 and coronaviruses. The unexposed donors gave CD4+ T cells in about 2010-2019, prior to COVID-19. Isolation of CD4+ T cells took place after about 10 days in culture. Notes on this clone: Antigen: not known.

CDR1 SNHLY and CDR2 FYNNEI come from the germline V gene. V lost 2 bases and J lost 6, with 13 bases in between. CDR3 length: 15 residues. Libraries were prepared by immunoSEQ multiplex PCR; TCRdb keeps only in-frame clonotypes and omits some of them. The sample holds some 23,000 clones; over 60% are singletons and the top ten take 20% to 25%. Sequencing was done on a sample of CD4+ T cells from PBMCs, cultured in vitro. J is TRBJ2-2 and V is TRBV2, with a weak D call TRBD2 (6 bases). The sequence derives from a human donor in good health. The CDR3 loop reads CASSERAGGSGELFF. As DNA, the CDR3 is TGTGCCAGCAGTGAAAGGGCAGGAGGGTCCGGGGAGCTGTTTTTT.